This TCR beta chain was recorded in a study of cytomegalovirus exposure and HLA in healthy donors (dated by TCRdb to about 2017). Regarding the research as a whole: The 500 to 800 repertoires of the first cohort and the 120 or so validation repertoires were produced on the same platform, according to a later analysis. A separate validation cohort of over a hundred different subjects was used in addition to the roughly 670-subject first cohort. High-throughput TCR immunosequencing, statistical association of individual TCRs with disease status, and machine learning were combined to predict cytomegalovirus infection status. The aim of the study was to test whether cataloging public T cell receptors could identify signatures of past pathogen exposure.

The receptor library was made with the immunoSEQ multiplex PCR assay. As for how the authors treated the data: A statistical classification framework was developed to diagnose cytomegalovirus status using the catalog of TCR beta chain sequences. The table comes from immuneACCESS by way of TCRdb, which keeps in-frame sequences with V and J called. Part of the clones is missing from these tables; in studies checked, under half for an unresolved V gene and the rest for unknown reasons. That table supplies the V and J calls and clone size; D and trimming were determined from the DNA. The sample includes approximately 160,000 clones, with about 89% observed a single time. Of the sample, about 3% is held by the ten largest clones. The CDR3 starts with the cysteine, ends with the phenylalanine, and has 17 residues. CDR3 DNA only is kept here, 51 bases in frame from base 1. As encoded in the germline V gene (reference sequence), CDR1 is SEHNR while CDR2 is FQNEAQ. Trimming takes 5 bases from V and 2 bases from J, and the germline ends sit 16 bases apart.

General study outcomes and caveats: The authors suggested that the approach could potentially be extended to other disease states and immunological phenotypes. In both the original and validation cohorts, the classifier was reported to diagnose cytomegalovirus status with high specificity and sensitivity. While some public TCRs were present in many individuals, most TCR sequences turned up only very rarely across donors. A total of 164 TCR beta chains were listed by the study as associated with cytomegalovirus. All 120 or so repertoires were used to score co-occurrence in the validation cohort in a later analysis, because that analysis had no HLA typing for the cohort. In vitro tests confirmed that a few of the cytomegalovirus-associated TCR beta chains recognize cytomegalovirus antigens. Of the cluster scores, 90% to 95% were above 0 in a later analysis, which found that TCRs clustered in the first cohort also tended to co-occur in the 95 to 150 validation repertoires.

With respect to this clone: It lacks a known antigen. Nothing much larger sits one base from this clone, and base qualities are not available.

Separate from the roughly 630-subject first cohort, the validation cohort of over 90 subjects was the group to which the donors belonged. The chain is made from TRBV7-9 and TRBJ2-6; the D gene is perhaps TRBD1, from 5 matching bases. The source material was PBMCs. This TCR derives from a young woman in good health and CMV-seropositive. The CDR3 region: CASSRQGLFPGANVLTF. The nucleotide sequence reads as follows: TGTGCCAGCAGCCGGCAGGGCTTGTTCCCTGGGGCCAACGTCCTGACTTTC.